The next 20 T cell receptor beta chains were all read from a single sample in a study of T cell responses to AZD1222 COVID-19 vaccine. Method: immunoSEQ multiplex PCR; TCRdb's copy keeps in-frame clones and lacks some. The sample holds about 150,000 clones, 85% to 95% seen once. The sample consisted of peripheral blood, taken 28 days after the second AZD1222 dose. These receptors came from an adult who received the AZD1222 COVID-19 vaccine.

The J gene is TRBJ2-7, the V gene TRBV19, with TRBD1 matching 10 bases. Losses at the gene ends were 6 bases for V and 3 bases for J; bases not matched to a gene: 2. The CDR3 runs to 13 residues. CDR1 LNHDA and CDR2 SQIVND come from the germline V gene (reference sequence). The CDR3 region is CASSWTGGYEQYF. DNA for the CDR3: TGTGCCAGTAGCTGGACAGGGGGCTACGAGCAGTACTTC.

The chain is built from TRBV29-1 and TRBJ1-2; weak D call: TRBD1 (6 bases). The CDR3 sequence is 14 residues long. V lost 3 bases to trimming and J lost 4 bases, with 15 bases between them. The V gene's germline CDR1 is SQVTM and CDR2 ANQGSEA. CDR3 DNA sequence: TGCAGCGTTGAGCCGGGACAAAGCCCCTATGGCTACACCTTC. Translating it yields CSVEPGQSPYGYTF.

The chain employs TRBV25-1 and TRBJ1-3, with D maybe TRBD1 (6 bases). Germline V gene sequence: CDR1 MGHDK, CDR2 SYGVNS. V lost 1 base to trimming and J lost 3 bases, with 13 bases between them. The CDR3 covers 16 residues. DNA for the CDR3: TGTGCCAGCAGTGAATTGACAGGTGGGGTTGGAAACACCATATATTTT. Amino acid sequence: CASSELTGGVGNTIYF.

J is TRBJ1-1 and V is TRBV7-2; D perhaps matches TRBD1 (6 bases). The CDR3 runs to 15 residues. The V and J ends lost 5 bases and 0 bases respectively, with 13 bases between them. CDR1 is SGHTA and CDR2 is FQGNSA in the germline V gene. DNA for the CDR3: TGTGCCAGCAGCCAAAGGGGGAAGATGAACACTGAAGCTTTCTTT. Protein product: CASSQRGKMNTEAFF.

The chain is built from TRBV18 and TRBJ2-7, with D possibly TRBD1 on 6 matching bases. This CDR3 spans 17 amino acids. Germline V CDR1 and CDR2: KGHSH, LQKENI. Deletions cut 6 bases from V and 0 bases from J, with 21 bases between. The CDR3 DNA reads as TGTGCCAGCTCCAAGGCAGGGGCGCTCTCCCTCTCCTACGAGCAGTACTTC. Translated: CASSKAGALSLSYEQYF.

The rearrangement uses TRBV2 and TRBJ1-1; D remains ambiguous. Between the trimmed V and J ends, which lost 4 bases and 2 bases, there was a span of 11 bases. CDR3 length: 14 amino acids. Per germline, CDR1 SNHLY and CDR2 FYNNEI. The CDR3 loop reads CASSVSGFNTEAFF. In nucleotides, the CDR3 is TGTGCCAGCAGTGTCTCGGGGTTCAACACTGAAGCTTTCTTT. The full variable domain, rest sourced from reference TRBV2 and TRBJ1-1, is EPEVTQTPSHQVTQMGQEVILRCVPISNHLYFYWYRQILGQKVEFLVSFYNNEISEKSEIFDDQFSVERPDGSNFTLKIRSTKLEDSAMYFCASSVSGFNTEAFFGQGTRLTVV.

Only a few counts were recorded for this clone. The gene calls are TRBV6-5 and TRBJ1-2; no clear D. The CDR3 has 11 amino acids. Germline V gene data show CDR1 as MNHEY and CDR2 as SVGAGI. V was clipped by 8 bases and J by 5 bases, with 9 bases between them. The CDR3: CASPAPYGYTF. Written as DNA, the CDR3 is TGTGCCAGCCCAGCCCCTTATGGCTACACCTTC.

V is TRBV30 and J is TRBJ1-2, with D tentatively TRBD1 (5 bases). Looked up from germline, CDR1 is GTSNPN and CDR2 is SVGIG (reference sequence). V lost 5 bases to trimming and J lost 4 bases, with 11 bases between them. The CDR3 runs to 12 residues. The CDR3 loop is CAWGDGSYGYTF. CDR3 nucleotides: TGTGCCTGGGGGGACGGGTCCTATGGCTACACCTTC.

The J gene is TRBJ1-2, the V gene TRBV9, with D possibly being TRBD1 (5 bases). The germline V gene encodes CDR1 SGDLS and CDR2 YYNGEE. The CDR3 extends over 13 amino acids. V was cut by 3 bases and J by 7 bases, with 13 bases left in between. The CDR3 DNA reads TGTGCCAGCAGCGGCCAAGGGGTCGGTGGCTACACCTTC. Its protein product is CASSGQGVGGYTF.

This rearrangement joins TRBV6-5 to TRBJ1-1; TRBD1 might be the D (6 bases). Germline V gene data show CDR1 as MNHEY and CDR2 as SVGAGI. V was shortened by 7 bases and J by 0 bases, with 15 bases between the two germline ends. The CDR3 consists of 15 residues. CDR3 sequence: CASTRQVPMNTEAFF. DNA of the CDR3: TGTGCCAGCACTCGACAGGTACCTATGAACACTGAAGCTTTCTTT.

This rearrangement joins TRBV27 to TRBJ2-6, with 8 nucleotides matching TRBD1. CDR1 is MNHEY and CDR2 is SMNVEV in the germline V gene (reference sequence). The CDR3 covers 17 residues. The trim removed 3 bases at V and 0 bases at J, leaving 4 bases unmatched. CDR3 sequence: CASSFNRGTSGANVLTF. The CDR3 region has the DNA TGTGCCAGCAGTTTTAACAGGGGGACCTCTGGGGCCAACGTCCTGACTTTC.

This CDR3 reads CASRGLAGGSFNEQFF. The CDR3 DNA is TGTGCCAGCAGGGGACTAGCGGGGGGAAGTTTCAATGAGCAGTTCTTC. The gene calls are TRBV2 and TRBJ2-1; 15 bases are a match to TRBD2. V was clipped by 6 bases and J by 6 bases; unmatched bases: 6. The CDR3 is made up of 16 amino acids. The germline V gene has CDR1 SNHLY and CDR2 FYNNEI.

This clone was found a few times. The rearrangement uses TRBV4-1 and TRBJ1-3, with D perhaps matching TRBD1 (5 bases). This CDR3 is built from 15 residues. The germline gives CDR1 MGHRA, CDR2 YSYEKL. V lost 3 bases and J 3 bases, leaving 12 bases between the germline ends. DNA of the CDR3: TGCGCCAGCAGCCAGGGGGAGATAGGTGGAAACACCATATATTTT. Translated, it gives CASSQGEIGGNTIYF.

The V call is TRBV7-9, the J call TRBJ1-2; D is uncertain. There are 12 residues in the CDR3. Germline-derived CDR1 and CDR2 are SEHNR and FQNEAQ (reference sequence). V shed 1 base and J shed 7 bases, with 7 bases lying between them. The CDR3 sequence is CASSLEPGGYTF. The CDR3 nucleotides read TGTGCCAGCAGCTTAGAACCAGGTGGCTACACCTTC.

The rearrangement uses TRBV7-2 and TRBJ1-2, with 9 bases lining up with TRBD1. The CDR3 is made up of 17 amino acids. Germline V gene sequence: CDR1 SGHTA, CDR2 FQGNSA. The V and J ends lost 5 bases and 4 bases, in that order; junction bases with no gene match: 14. CDR3 nucleotides: TGTGCCAGCAGCCCACAGGGGGGGACAGGGTACGGCTATGGCTACACCTTC. Translating it yields CASSPQGGTGYGYGYTF.

CDR3 in amino acids: CASAPPRESLQETQYF. CDR3 in DNA: TGTGCTAGTGCCCCCCCCCGTGAGTCCCTCCAAGAGACCCAGTACTTC. This chain joins TRBV12-5 and TRBJ2-5; D is uncertain. Germline assignment: CDR1 LGHNT and CDR2 FRNRAP. The CDR3 contains 16 residues. Trimming took off 7 bases at V and 1 base at J, with 19 bases between the two ends.

The chain combines TRBV4-1 with TRBJ2-2; the D gene is possibly TRBD1 (5 bases). The V gene lost 5 bases and the J gene lost 1 base, with 8 bases spanning the gap. The germline CDR1 and CDR2 sequences are MGHRA and YSYEKL. The CDR3 is 14 amino acids. The CDR3 here is CASSTDRNTGELFF. The CDR3 DNA reads as TGCGCCAGCAGCACCGACAGGAACACCGGGGAGCTGTTTTTT.

The V gene is TRBV19, the J gene TRBJ1-1; the D is unclear. From germline, CDR1 is LNHDA and CDR2 SQIVND (reference sequence). The CDR3 consists of 11 residues. V shed 6 bases and J shed 7 bases, with 9 bases lying between them. The CDR3 DNA follows: TGTGCCAGTAGGACACCGCTTGAAGCTTTCTTT. Encoded protein: CASRTPLEAFF.

The rearrangement links TRBV5-1 to TRBJ2-1; TRBD2 aligns across 10 bases. The CDR3 runs to 16 residues. Trimming removed 4 bases from V and 7 bases from J; junction bases left unmatched: 11. Looked up from germline, CDR1 is SGHRS and CDR2 is YFSETQ. The CDR3 DNA is TGCGCCAGCAGCAAACGATTAGCGGGAGGTCGGAATGAGCAGTTCTTC. Translation: CASSKRLAGGRNEQFF. The full variable domain, in which reference TRBV5-1 and TRBJ2-1 provide the parts outside the CDR3, is KAGVTQTPRYLIKTRGQQVTLSCSPISGHRSVSWYQQTPGQGLQFLFEYFSETQRNKGNFPGRFSGRQFSNSRSEMNVSTLELGDSALYLCASSKRLAGGRNEQFFGPGTRLTVL.

The chain couples TRBV7-3 to TRBJ2-1; 7 bases are shared with TRBD2. Germline V gene sequence: CDR1 SGHTA, CDR2 FQGTGA. Trimming at V came to 0 bases and at J to 8 bases, leaving 4 bases not matched to a gene. The CDR3 spans 14 residues. The CDR3 coding sequence is TGTGCCAGCAGCTTAACTAGCGGGTGGGATGAGCAGTTCTTC. This gives the protein CASSLTSGWDEQFF.